Below, 30 T cell receptor beta chains from the same sample are listed, as sequenced in a study of shared clonotypes between healthy human individuals. Profiling relied on immunoSEQ multiplex PCR, and the TCRdb table lists in-frame clones only, not all of them. The table shows about 2.4 million clones, with 80% to 95% occurring only once. The sequenced sample consisted of naive CD4+ T cells from PBMCs. The sample's subset: CD45RA+ positively selected. The receptors derive from a man between 18 and 29 years old in good health. Some clones in this sample may be carry-over from other donors' samples.

This chain uses TRBV27 with TRBJ2-1; D not certain. This CDR3 comprises 17 residues. Per germline, CDR1 MNHEY and CDR2 SMNVEV (reference sequence). V gave up 0 bases and J gave up 6 bases, with 18 bases separating them. The CDR3 spells CASSLSILSRLGNEQFF. The DNA of the CDR3 is TGTGCCAGCAGTTTATCGATACTCTCGAGATTGGGCAATGAGCAGTTCTTC.

A note on this clone: Other DNA sequences of this sample code for an identical CDR3. V gene TRBV2 combines with J gene TRBJ2-3, with 10 bases aligning to TRBD2. Unmatched junction bases numbered 2, after V lost 4 bases and J lost 1 base. Germline CDR1 SNHLY, CDR2 FYNNEI. The CDR3 runs 15 residues. This CDR3 is CASSAGLAGTDTQYF. The CDR3 nucleotides read TGTGCCAGCAGTGCCGGACTAGCGGGCACAGATACGCAGTATTTT.

Regarding this clone: Additional DNA sequences in this sample encode the identical CDR3. The chain's CDR3 is CSARDLGGYTF. In DNA form, the CDR3 reads TGCAGTGCTAGAGATCTGGGGGGCTACACCTTC. This chain connects TRBV20-1 to TRBJ1-2; no definite D call. The CDR3 has 11 residues. Trimming took off 0 bases at V and 8 bases at J, with 7 bases between the two ends. In germline, CDR1 is DFQATT, CDR2 SNEGSKA (reference sequence).

The chain uses TRBV18 and TRBJ2-3, with D possibly being TRBD2 (6 bases). V was shortened by 3 bases and J by 3 bases, with 22 bases between the two germline ends. The CDR3 has 18 residues. CDR1 is KGHSH and CDR2 is LQKENI in the germline V gene. The CDR3 is CASSPGTLLGDGTDTQYF. CDR3 DNA sequence: TGTGCCAGCTCACCTGGGACTCTCTTGGGGGACGGTACAGATACGCAGTATTTT. Together with reference TRBV18 and TRBJ2-3, the CDR3 gives the full variable domain: NAGVMQNPRHLVRRRGQEARLRCSPMKGHSHVYWYRQLPEEGLKFMVYLQKENIIDESGMPKERFSAEFPKEGPSILRIQQVVRGDSAAYFCASSPGTLLGDGTDTQYFGPGTRLTVL.

The table lists this clone with a few counts. This chain connects TRBV30 to TRBJ1-1, with D perhaps TRBD1 (5 bases). Per germline, CDR1 GTSNPN and CDR2 SVGIG (reference sequence). The CDR3 loop spans 14 amino acids. With 0 bases removed from V and 4 bases from J, the gap between germline ends came to 12 bases. CDR3 protein: CAWSVSGGGTEAFF. In DNA, the CDR3 is TGTGCCTGGAGTGTATCGGGGGGTGGCACTGAAGCTTTCTTT.

V gene TRBV7-3 combines with J gene TRBJ2-3; TRBD2 matches at 14 bases. This CDR3 is built from 16 residues. J gave up 4 bases and V 5 bases, and 5 bases lay outside the gene matches. In germline, CDR1 is SGHTA, CDR2 FQGTGA. CDR3 nucleotide sequence: TGTGCCAGCAGCCCGCAGACTAGCGGGAGGGCAGATACGCAGTATTTT. Its translation is CASSPQTSGRADTQYF.

This chain links TRBV5-6 with TRBJ1-4, with D perhaps matching TRBD1 (5 bases). The germline V and J ends were trimmed by 4 bases and 4 bases, with 20 bases remaining between them. The CDR3 consists of 17 residues. CDR1 SGHDT and CDR2 YYEEEE come from the germline V gene. The CDR3 nucleotides are TGTGCCAGCAGCGAGTGGGGGGAAGCGGGCCTTAATGAAAAACTGTTTTTT. Protein sequence: CASSEWGEAGLNEKLFF.

This sequence joins TRBV19 and TRBJ1-5; 9 bases agree with TRBD1. The CDR3 contains 14 residues. V lost 6 bases and J lost 5; bases outside the gene matches: 5. The germline V gene has CDR1 LNHDA and CDR2 SQIVND (reference sequence). CDR3 DNA sequence: TGTGCCAGTAGCATACAGGGGGCTTATCAGCCCCAGCATTTT. Protein product: CASSIQGAYQPQHF. The whole variable domain, filled in from reference TRBV19 and TRBJ1-5, reads DGGITQSPKYLFRKEGQNVTLSCEQNLNHDAMYWYRQDPGQGLRLIYYSQIVNDFQKGDIAEGYSVSREKKESFPLTVTSAQKNPTAFYLCASSIQGAYQPQHFGDGTRLSIL.

V gene TRBV5-1 combines with J gene TRBJ1-6, with D maybe TRBD1 (5 bases). CDR3 size: 13 residues. V dropped 6 bases and J dropped 10 bases, with 14 bases sitting between them. Germline loops: CDR1 SGHRS, CDR2 YFSETQ. CDR3 nucleotide sequence: TGCGCCAGCACGTGGGACTCGTTCTCACCCCTCCACTTT. Protein product: CASTWDSFSPLHF.

CDR3 loop: CASSFQGAYGELFF. The CDR3 nucleotides read TGTGCCAGCAGTTTCCAGGGGGCTTACGGGGAGCTGTTTTTT. The V gene is TRBV6-5, the J gene TRBJ2-2; TRBD1 matches 8 bases. Trimming took 4 bases from V and 7 from J; bases not matched to a gene: 5. CDR3 size: 14 residues. Germline V lookup: CDR1 MNHEY, CDR2 SVGAGI.

CDR3 in DNA: TGTGCCAGCGGGGGGACCACCTACGAGCAGTACTTC. Its translation is CASGGTTYEQYF. This chain uses TRBV28 with TRBJ2-7, with D possibly matching TRBD2 (6 bases). V was cut by 8 bases and J by 2 bases, with 10 bases left in between. The CDR3 spans 12 residues. Germline V gene lookup returns CDR1 MDHEN and CDR2 SYDVKM.

V and J are TRBV27 and TRBJ2-4; 8 bases line up with TRBD1. From germline, CDR1 is MNHEY and CDR2 SMNVEV (reference sequence). The CDR3 has 14 residues. V lost 10 bases, J lost 9 bases, and 14 bases stayed unmatched. The CDR3 DNA reads as TGTGCCACCTCCCTGGACCCAGGGGGCGGCATTCAGTACTTC. Encoded protein: CATSLDPGGGIQYF.

The rearrangement links TRBV19 to TRBJ1-5, with D possibly TRBD1 on 5 matching bases. From germline, CDR1 is LNHDA and CDR2 SQIVND (reference sequence). The CDR3 loop spans 16 amino acids. Trimming took off 4 bases at V and 5 bases at J, with 18 bases between the two ends. CDR3 region: CASSRGPLLKDQPQHF. DNA for the CDR3: TGTGCCAGTAGTAGGGGACCTTTGCTTAAAGATCAGCCCCAGCATTTT.

This chain uses TRBV7-9 with TRBJ2-1; 9 nucleotides agree with TRBD1. The CDR3 length is 13 residues. Unmatched junction bases numbered 9, after V lost 10 bases and J lost 8 bases. Looked up from germline, CDR1 is SEHNR and CDR2 is FQNEAQ (reference sequence). This chain's CDR3 is CATGDRGDDEQFF. DNA of the CDR3: TGTGCCACCGGTGACAGGGGGGACGATGAGCAGTTCTTC.

This rearrangement joins TRBV7-8 to TRBJ2-1; TRBD2 aligns across 9 bases. Germline V gene data show CDR1 as SGHVS and CDR2 as FQNEAQ. This CDR3 has 16 amino acids. Trimming cost V 1 base and J 5 bases; bases outside gene matches: 6. The CDR3 region is CASSLVLGGRDNEQFF. CDR3 bases: TGTGCCAGCAGCTTAGTGTTGGGCGGGAGGGACAATGAGCAGTTCTTC.

J is TRBJ1-1 and V is TRBV10-1; D unclear. The CDR3 contains 14 residues. Trimming removed 2 bases from V and 2 bases from J, with 9 bases in between. The germline V gene encodes CDR1 WNHNN and CDR2 SYGVQD (reference sequence). The CDR3 region has the DNA TGCGCCAGCAGTGAGAAGGTCATCAACACTGAAGCTTTCTTT. Its translation is CASSEKVINTEAFF.

This sequence joins TRBV4-3 and TRBJ2-7; TRBD2 agrees at 10 bases. Germline CDR1 and CDR2: LGHNA and YSLEER. This CDR3 is built from 16 residues. V was pared by 0 bases and J by 5 bases, with 7 bases of the junction left unmatched. CDR3 in DNA: TGCGCCAGCAGCCAAGACCAGGCTAGCGGGAGCCACGAGCAGTACTTC. As protein: CASSQDQASGSHEQYF.

The chain joins TRBV19 to TRBJ2-7; D gene unclear. Germline V gene lookup returns CDR1 LNHDA and CDR2 SQIVND (reference sequence). Trimming left V 5 bases short and J 6 bases short, with 8 bases between. This CDR3 comprises 11 residues. The CDR3 DNA is TGTGCCAGTAGTTCCGCCCTCGAGCAGTACTTC. Its protein is CASSSALEQYF.

This chain links TRBV25-1 with TRBJ2-7, with TRBD1 as a possible D gene (6 bases). CDR3 length equals 14 residues. Trimming removed 1 base at V and 2 bases at J, with 9 bases between. Germline CDR1 is MGHDK and CDR2 is SYGVNS. The CDR3: CASSESGAPYEQYF. The CDR3 region has the DNA TGTGCCAGCAGTGAATCAGGGGCACCCTACGAGCAGTACTTC.

The chain recombines TRBV4-2 with TRBJ2-3; D is perhaps TRBD2 (5 bases). The CDR3 spans 13 residues. The germline CDR1 and CDR2 sequences are LGHNA and YNFKEQ. V dropped 2 bases and J dropped 10 bases, with 13 bases sitting between them. DNA for the CDR3: TGTGCCAGCAGCCAAAAGTCGGGGTTACCGCAGTATTTT. This codes for CASSQKSGLPQYF.

This chain connects TRBV7-9 to TRBJ2-5; 8 bases agree with TRBD2. This CDR3 spans 15 amino acids. Germline V gene sequence: CDR1 SEHNR, CDR2 FQNEAQ (reference sequence). With V trimmed by 2 bases and J by 5 bases, 7 bases remained unmatched. The CDR3 DNA is TGTGCCAGCAGCTTACTCCCGGGAGGGAGCGAGACCCAGTACTTC. This gives the protein CASSLLPGGSETQYF.

The chain carries TRBV2 and TRBJ2-7; D gene uncertain. V lost 6 bases and J 3 bases, leaving 15 bases between the germline ends. This CDR3 is 14 amino acids long. Germline lookup yields CDR1 SNHLY and CDR2 FYNNEI. DNA of the CDR3: TGTGCCAGCAGCTCATCTTGGGCGATCTACGAGCAGTACTTC. Translating gives CASSSSWAIYEQYF.

This chain joins TRBV7-2 and TRBJ2-2; D might be TRBD1 (6 bases). The V gene lost 6 bases and the J gene lost 5 bases, with 19 bases spanning the gap. This CDR3 has 16 residues. CDR1 is SGHTA and CDR2 is FQGNSA in the germline V gene. The CDR3 protein is CASRPLGALTTGELFF. The CDR3 DNA reads as TGTGCCAGCAGGCCCCTGGGGGCGCTGACAACCGGGGAGCTGTTTTTT.

The CDR3 protein is CASTTGVGNTIYF. CDR3 nucleotide sequence: TGTGCCAGCACCACAGGGGTTGGAAACACCATATATTTT. The rearrangement links TRBV7-6 to TRBJ1-3, with TRBD1 matching 7 bases. The CDR3 consists of 13 residues. Germline CDR1 is SGHVS and CDR2 is FNYEAQ. V lost 7 bases, J lost 3 bases, and 3 bases stayed unmatched.

V gene TRBV6-5 combines with J gene TRBJ2-3; 9 bases are a match to TRBD2. The CDR3 has 13 residues. V was pared by 7 bases and J by 5 bases, with 4 bases of the junction left unmatched. Germline V gives CDR1 MNHEY, CDR2 SVGAGI. CDR3 protein: CASTRAGGDTQYF. The CDR3, as DNA: TGTGCCAGCACTCGAGCGGGAGGAGATACGCAGTATTTT.

The chain joins TRBV4-1 to TRBJ2-3; no clear D gene. CDR1 is MGHRA, CDR2 YSYEKL, per germline. The CDR3 has 11 residues. V was trimmed by 5 bases and J by 10 bases, leaving 10 bases between them. For the CDR3, the DNA is TGCGCCAGCAGCGTAAGAGACTCGCAGTATTTT. Translated: CASSVRDSQYF.

The chain joins TRBV15 to TRBJ2-7; D is unclear. The ends were cut back, 0 bases at V and 2 bases at J, with 11 bases in the middle. Per germline, CDR1 LNHNV and CDR2 YYDKDF (reference sequence). The CDR3 has 15 amino acids. Written as DNA, the CDR3 is TGTGCCACCAGCAGAGAGATCACACCTACCTACGAGCAGTACTTC. As protein: CATSREITPTYEQYF. Together with reference TRBV15 and TRBJ2-7, the CDR3 gives the full variable domain: DAMVIQNPRYQVTQFGKPVTLSCSQTLNHNVMYWYQQKSSQAPKLLFHYYDKDFNNEADTPDNFQSRRPNTSFCFLDIRSPGLGDTAMYLCATSREITPTYEQYFGPGTRLTVT.

This chain joins TRBV7-9 and TRBJ1-2, with no clear D. Trimming took off 3 bases at V and 4 bases at J, with 15 bases between the two ends. The CDR3 runs 15 residues. CDR1 and CDR2 from the germline V gene are SEHNR and FQNEAQ (reference sequence). The CDR3, as DNA: TGTGCCAGCAGCTTGAGTCGGGAACAGATCTATGGCTACACCTTC. The encoded protein is CASSLSREQIYGYTF.

The chain links TRBV5-1 to TRBJ1-4, with 7 positions matching TRBD1. Germline V gene data show CDR1 as SGHRS and CDR2 as YFSETQ. V lost 2 bases to trimming and J lost 8 bases; unmatched junction nucleotides: 6. CDR3 length: 14 amino acids. CDR3 coding DNA: TGCGCCAGCAGCTTTCAGGGGACAGCGGAAAAACTGTTTTTT. Its protein product is CASSFQGTAEKLFF.

This chain uses TRBV9 with TRBJ2-1, with TRBD2 matching over 10 bases. V shed 4 bases and J 12 bases; nucleotides not matched to a gene: 13. CDR1 is SGDLS and CDR2 is YYNGEE in the germline V gene. CDR3 length: 15 amino acids. CDR3 sequence: CASSTTAGGGMWQFF. In nucleotides, the CDR3 is TGTGCCAGCAGCACGACAGCGGGAGGGGGTATGTGGCAGTTCTTC.